This T cell receptor beta chain comes out of a study of cytomegalovirus exposure and HLA in healthy donors. The PCR had 60 Vbeta and 13 Jbeta primers. Sequencing used immunoSEQ multiplex PCR; TCRdb keeps in-frame clones, though not all of them. The top ten clones hold approximately 2.2% of a sample with roughly 110,000 clones, roughly 76% of them seen once. The CDR3 is 16 amino acids. The germline CDR1 and CDR2 sequences are LGHNA and YNFKEQ. Trimming cost V 4 bases and J 4 bases, with 17 bases left between them. The sequencing input was PBMCs. The clonotype comes from a man aged 18 to 30 in good health and CMV-seronegative. This rearrangement joins TRBV4-2 to TRBJ2-1; tentative D call: TRBD2 (7 bases). Here the CDR3 DNA reads TGTGCCAGCAGCCGAACCCGAGGGGGGGATTACAATGAGCAGTTCTTC. Translated, it gives CASSRTRGGDYNEQFF.